This TCR beta chain originates from a study of control samples from healthy donors and cancer patients. The protocol was immunoSEQ multiplex PCR, while the TCRdb copy is restricted to in-frame clones and leaves out a portion. The sample carries 70,000 or so clones, around nine tenths recorded once. V was pared by 2 bases and J by 7 bases, with 18 bases between. The CDR3 has 17 amino acids. CDR1 ENHRY and CDR2 SYGVKD come from the germline V gene. The receptor was isolated from a man in his sixties with lung cancer. Sequencing was performed on PBMCs. V usage is TRBV10-3 and J usage is TRBJ1-6, with a tentative D call TRBD1 (5 bases). CDR3 DNA sequence: TGTGCCATCAGTGAGGCACCTGGGGCAGGGTTGAATTCACCCCTCCACTTT. It is translated as CAISEAPGAGLNSPLHF.